A single TCR beta chain is shown here with its context. Its antigen remains unidentified. In the original workflow: As immunoSEQ supplied junction-only sequences (without quality scores), filtering differed. The data were produced by immunoSEQ multiplex PCR, yet TCRdb's version contains in-frame clones alone and is incomplete. The D gene and trimming were derived from the DNA, and the V and J assignments and clone size from that table. In the table there are some 2,000,000 clones, approximately 94% of which are singletons. This specimen belongs to a study of shared clonotypes between healthy human individuals. Study-level information: Donors had three CD4 naive, three CD4 memory, two CD8 naive and one CD8 memory plate apiece.

CDR1 and CDR2 from the germline V gene are WNHNN and SYGVQD (reference sequence). The trim removed 6 bases at V and 9 bases at J, leaving 9 bases unmatched. CDR3 size: 16 residues. Notes on the study in general: With several donors compared, roughly 5% of naive CD4 clonotypes were shared. Generation probability values for non-shared clonotypes were lower than those for clonotypes shared by all four donors.

The TCR sequence derives from a man aged 18 to 30 in good health. The rearrangement links TRBV10-1 to TRBJ2-1; TRBD2 agrees at 15 bases. Material for sequencing was naive CD4+ T cells sorted from blood. The subset: CD45RA+ positively selected. The CDR3 here is CASSLGTSGRRGEQFF. CDR3 nucleotides: TGCGCCAGCAGCCTTGGGACTAGCGGGAGGCGGGGTGAGCAGTTCTTC.